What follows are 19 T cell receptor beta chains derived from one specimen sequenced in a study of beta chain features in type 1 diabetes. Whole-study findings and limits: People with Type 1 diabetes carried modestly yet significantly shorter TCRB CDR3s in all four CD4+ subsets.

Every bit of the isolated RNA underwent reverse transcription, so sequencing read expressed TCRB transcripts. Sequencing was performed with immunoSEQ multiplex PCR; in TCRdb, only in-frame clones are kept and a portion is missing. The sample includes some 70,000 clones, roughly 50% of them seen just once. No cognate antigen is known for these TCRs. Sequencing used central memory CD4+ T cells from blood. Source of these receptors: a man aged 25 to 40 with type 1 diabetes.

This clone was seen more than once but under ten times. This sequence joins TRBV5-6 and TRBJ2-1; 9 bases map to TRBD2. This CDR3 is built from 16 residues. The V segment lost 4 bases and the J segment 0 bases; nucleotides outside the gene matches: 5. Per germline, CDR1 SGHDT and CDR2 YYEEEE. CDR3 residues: CASSAGGGSSYNEQFF. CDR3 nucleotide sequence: TGTGCCAGCAGCGCGGGGGGGGGAAGCTCCTACAATGAGCAGTTCTTC. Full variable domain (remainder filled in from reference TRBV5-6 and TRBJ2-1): DAGVTQSPTHLIKTRGQQVTLRCSPKSGHDTVSWYQQALGQGPQFIFQYYEEEERQRGNFPDRFSGHQFPNYSSELNVNALLLGDSALYLCASSAGGGSSYNEQFFGPGTRLTVL.

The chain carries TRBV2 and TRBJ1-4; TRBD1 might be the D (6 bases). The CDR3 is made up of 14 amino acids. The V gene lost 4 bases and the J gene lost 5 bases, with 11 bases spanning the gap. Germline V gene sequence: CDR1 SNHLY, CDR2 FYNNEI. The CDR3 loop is CASSAPDRNEKLFF. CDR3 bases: TGTGCCAGCAGTGCCCCCGACAGGAATGAAAAACTGTTTTTT.

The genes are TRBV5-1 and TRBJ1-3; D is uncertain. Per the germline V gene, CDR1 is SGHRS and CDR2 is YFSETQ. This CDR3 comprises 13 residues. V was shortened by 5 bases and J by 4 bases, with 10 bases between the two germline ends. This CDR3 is CASREPGGNTIYF. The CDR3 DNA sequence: TGCGCCAGCAGGGAGCCGGGGGGAAACACCATATATTTT.

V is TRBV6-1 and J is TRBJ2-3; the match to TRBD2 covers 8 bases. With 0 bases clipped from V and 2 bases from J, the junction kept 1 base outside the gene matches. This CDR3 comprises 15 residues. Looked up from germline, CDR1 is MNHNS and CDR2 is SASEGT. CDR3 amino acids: CASSEASGTTDTQYF. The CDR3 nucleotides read TGTGCCAGCAGTGAAGCTAGCGGGACCACAGATACGCAGTATTTT.

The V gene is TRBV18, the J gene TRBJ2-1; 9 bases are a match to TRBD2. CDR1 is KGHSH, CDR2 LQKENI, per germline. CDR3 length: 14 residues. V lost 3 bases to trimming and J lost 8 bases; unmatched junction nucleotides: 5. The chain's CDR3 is CASSPSSGSDEQFF. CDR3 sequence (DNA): TGTGCCAGCTCACCGAGTAGCGGGAGCGATGAGCAGTTCTTC.

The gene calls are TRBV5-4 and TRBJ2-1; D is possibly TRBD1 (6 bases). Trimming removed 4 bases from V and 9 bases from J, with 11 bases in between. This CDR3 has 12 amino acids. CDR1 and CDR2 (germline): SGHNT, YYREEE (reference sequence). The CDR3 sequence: CASSHPQGEQFF. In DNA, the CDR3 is TGTGCCAGCAGCCACCCACAGGGTGAGCAGTTCTTC.

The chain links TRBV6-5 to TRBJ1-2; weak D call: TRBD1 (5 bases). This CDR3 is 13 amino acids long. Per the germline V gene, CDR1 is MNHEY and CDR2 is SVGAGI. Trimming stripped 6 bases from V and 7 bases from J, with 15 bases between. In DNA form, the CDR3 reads TGTGCCAGCAGGACGGGGGGAGCTGCTGGCTACACCTTC. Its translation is CASRTGGAAGYTF.

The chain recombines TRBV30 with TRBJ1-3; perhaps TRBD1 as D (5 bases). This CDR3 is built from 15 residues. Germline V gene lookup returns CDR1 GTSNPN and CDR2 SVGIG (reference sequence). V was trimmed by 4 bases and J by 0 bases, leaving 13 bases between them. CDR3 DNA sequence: TGTGCCTGGAACGGGGGACTGATCTCTGGAAACACCATATATTTT. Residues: CAWNGGLISGNTIYF.

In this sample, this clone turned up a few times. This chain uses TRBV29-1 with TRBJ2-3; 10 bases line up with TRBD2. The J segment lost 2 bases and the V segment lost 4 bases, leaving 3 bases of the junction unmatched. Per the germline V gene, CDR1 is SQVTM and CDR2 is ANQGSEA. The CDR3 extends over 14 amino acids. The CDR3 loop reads CSVGTSGPTDTQYF. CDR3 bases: TGCAGCGTTGGGACTAGCGGACCCACAGATACGCAGTATTTT.

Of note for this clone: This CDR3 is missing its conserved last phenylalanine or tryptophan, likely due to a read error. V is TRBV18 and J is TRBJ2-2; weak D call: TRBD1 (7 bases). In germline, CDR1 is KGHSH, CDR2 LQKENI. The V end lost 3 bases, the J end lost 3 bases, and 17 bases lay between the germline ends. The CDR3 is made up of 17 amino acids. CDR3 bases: TGTGCCAGCTCACCTATCTGGAGGGGGCGAGACACCGGGGAGCTGTTTTCT. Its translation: CASSPIWRGRDTGELFS.

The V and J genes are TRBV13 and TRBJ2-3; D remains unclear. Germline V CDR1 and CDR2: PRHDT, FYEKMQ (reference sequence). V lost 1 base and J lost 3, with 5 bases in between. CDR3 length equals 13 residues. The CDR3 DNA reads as TGTGCCAGCAGCTTAGTCGGGACAGATACGCAGTATTTT. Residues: CASSLVGTDTQYF. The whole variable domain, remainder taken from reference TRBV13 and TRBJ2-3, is AAGVIQSPRHLIKEKRETATLKCYPIPRHDTVYWYQQGPGQDPQFLISFYEKMQSDKGSIPDRFSAQQFSDYHSELNMSSLELGDSALYFCASSLVGTDTQYFGPGTRLTVL.

The CDR3 is CASSEGTPPYEQYF. Here the CDR3 DNA reads TGTGCCAGCAGTGAAGGGACACCACCCTACGAGCAGTACTTC. The chain combines TRBV25-1 with TRBJ2-7; weak D call: TRBD1 (6 bases). Deletions cut 2 bases from V and 2 bases from J, with 10 bases between. The CDR3 has 14 amino acids. Germline-derived CDR1 and CDR2 are MGHDK and SYGVNS.

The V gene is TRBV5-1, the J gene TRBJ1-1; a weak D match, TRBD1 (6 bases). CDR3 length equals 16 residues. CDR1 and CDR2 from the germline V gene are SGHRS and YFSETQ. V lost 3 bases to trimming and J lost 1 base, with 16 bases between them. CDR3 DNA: TGCGCCAGCAGCTCCTCCGTGCGGGGGCAGAACACTGAAGCTTTCTTT. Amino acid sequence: CASSSSVRGQNTEAFF.

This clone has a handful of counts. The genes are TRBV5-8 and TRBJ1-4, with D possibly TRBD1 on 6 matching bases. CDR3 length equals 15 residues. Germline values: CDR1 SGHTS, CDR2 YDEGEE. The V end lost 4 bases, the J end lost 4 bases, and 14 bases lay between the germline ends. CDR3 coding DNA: TGTGCCAGCAGCCCGCCGGGACACCTTAATGAAAAACTGTTTTTT. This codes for CASSPPGHLNEKLFF.

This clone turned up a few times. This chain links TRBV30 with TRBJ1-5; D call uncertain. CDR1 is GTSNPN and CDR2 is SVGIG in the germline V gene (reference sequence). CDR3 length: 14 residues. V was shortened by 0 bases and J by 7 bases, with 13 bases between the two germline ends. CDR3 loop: CAWSVPNGGQPQHF. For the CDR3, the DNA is TGTGCCTGGAGTGTACCCAATGGTGGCCAGCCCCAGCATTTT.

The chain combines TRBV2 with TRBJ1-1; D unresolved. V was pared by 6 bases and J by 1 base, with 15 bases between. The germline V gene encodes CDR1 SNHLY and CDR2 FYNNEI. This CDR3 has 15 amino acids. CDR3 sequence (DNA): TGTGCCAGCAGAATCACTGGTCAAACGAACACTGAAGCTTTCTTT. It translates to CASRITGQTNTEAFF.

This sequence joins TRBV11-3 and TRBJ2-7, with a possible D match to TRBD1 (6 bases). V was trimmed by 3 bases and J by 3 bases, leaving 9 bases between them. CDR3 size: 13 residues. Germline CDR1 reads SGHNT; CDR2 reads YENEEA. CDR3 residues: CASSFGDNYEQYF. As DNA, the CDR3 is TGTGCCAGCAGCTTCGGGGACAACTACGAGCAGTACTTC.

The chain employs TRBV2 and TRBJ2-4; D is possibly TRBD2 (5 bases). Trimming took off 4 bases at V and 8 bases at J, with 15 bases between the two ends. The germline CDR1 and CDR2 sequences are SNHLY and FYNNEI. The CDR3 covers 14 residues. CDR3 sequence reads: CASSATWGADIQYF. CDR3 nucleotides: TGTGCCAGCAGTGCAACGTGGGGAGCGGACATTCAGTACTTC.

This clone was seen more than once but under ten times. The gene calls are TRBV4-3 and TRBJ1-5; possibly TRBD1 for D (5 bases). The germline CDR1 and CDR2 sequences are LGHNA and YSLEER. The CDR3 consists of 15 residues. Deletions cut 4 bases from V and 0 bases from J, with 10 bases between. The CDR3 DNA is TGCGCCAGCAGCCTAGGGGCGCATAGCAATCAGCCCCAGCATTTT. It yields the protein CASSLGAHSNQPQHF.